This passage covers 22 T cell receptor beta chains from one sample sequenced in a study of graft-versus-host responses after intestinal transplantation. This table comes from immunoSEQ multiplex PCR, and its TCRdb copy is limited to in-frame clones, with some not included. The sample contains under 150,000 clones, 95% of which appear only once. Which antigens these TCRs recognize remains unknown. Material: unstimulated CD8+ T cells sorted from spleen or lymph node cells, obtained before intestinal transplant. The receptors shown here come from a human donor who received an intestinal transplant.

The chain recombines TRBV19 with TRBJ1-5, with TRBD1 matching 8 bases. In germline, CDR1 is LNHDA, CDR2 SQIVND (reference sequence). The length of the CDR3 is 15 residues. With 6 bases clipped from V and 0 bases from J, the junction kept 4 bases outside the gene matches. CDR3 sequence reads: CASSWTGSSNQPQHF. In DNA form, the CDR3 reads TGTGCCAGTAGCTGGACAGGGAGTAGCAATCAGCCCCAGCATTTT.

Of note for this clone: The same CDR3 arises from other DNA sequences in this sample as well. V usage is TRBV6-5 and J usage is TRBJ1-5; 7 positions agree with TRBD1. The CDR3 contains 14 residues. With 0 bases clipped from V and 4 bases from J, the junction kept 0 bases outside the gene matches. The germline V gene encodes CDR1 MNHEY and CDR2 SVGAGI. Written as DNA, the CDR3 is TGTGCCAGCAGTTACTCACAGGGGAATCAGCCCCAGCATTTT. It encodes CASSYSQGNQPQHF.

The CDR3 spells CASSLSGLGYGYTF. In DNA form, the CDR3 reads TGTGCCAGTAGTCTCTCGGGTCTGGGCTATGGCTACACCTTC. V is TRBV19 and J is TRBJ1-2, with D unclear. The germline V gene encodes CDR1 LNHDA and CDR2 SQIVND (reference sequence). The ends were cut back, 5 bases at V and 4 bases at J, with 14 bases in the middle. This CDR3 has 14 residues.

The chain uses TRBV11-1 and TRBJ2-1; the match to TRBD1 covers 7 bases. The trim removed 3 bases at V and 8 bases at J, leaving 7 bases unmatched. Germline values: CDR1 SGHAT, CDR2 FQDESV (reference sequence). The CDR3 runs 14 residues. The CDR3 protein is CASSFRTGWYEQFF. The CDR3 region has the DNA TGTGCCAGCAGCTTTCGGACAGGTTGGTATGAGCAGTTCTTC. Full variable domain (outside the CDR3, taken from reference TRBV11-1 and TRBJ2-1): EAEVAQSPRYKITEKSQAVAFWCDPISGHATLYWYRQILGQGPELLVQFQDESVVDDSQLPKDRFSAERLKGVDSTLKIQPAELGDSAMYLCASSFRTGWYEQFFGPGTRLTVL.

Here the CDR3 DNA reads TGTGCCTGGAGTCCCAGTGAGGAGCACGAGCAGTACTTC. It yields the protein CAWSPSEEHEQYF. The V call is TRBV30, the J call TRBJ2-7; D call uncertain. Between the trimmed V and J ends, which lost 2 bases and 5 bases, there was a span of 13 bases. Per germline, CDR1 GTSNPN and CDR2 SVGIG (reference sequence). The CDR3 sequence is 13 residues long.

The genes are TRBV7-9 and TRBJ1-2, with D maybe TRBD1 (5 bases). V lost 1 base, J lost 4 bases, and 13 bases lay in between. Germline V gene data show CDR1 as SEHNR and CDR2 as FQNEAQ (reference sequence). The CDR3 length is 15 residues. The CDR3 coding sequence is TGTGCCAGCAGCTTAGGGGACCCCCGGGGCTATGGCTACACCTTC. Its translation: CASSLGDPRGYGYTF.

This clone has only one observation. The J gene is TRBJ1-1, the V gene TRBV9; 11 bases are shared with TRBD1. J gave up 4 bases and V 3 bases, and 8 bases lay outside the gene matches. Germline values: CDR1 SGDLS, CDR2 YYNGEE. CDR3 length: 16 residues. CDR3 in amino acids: CASSESPGTGGTEAFF. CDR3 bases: TGTGCCAGCAGCGAGTCGCCCGGGACAGGGGGCACTGAAGCTTTCTTT.

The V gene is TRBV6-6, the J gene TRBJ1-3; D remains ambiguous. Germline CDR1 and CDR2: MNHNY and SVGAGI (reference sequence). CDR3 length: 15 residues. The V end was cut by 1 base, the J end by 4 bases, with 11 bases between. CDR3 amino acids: CASSYFWGAGNTIYF. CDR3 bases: TGTGCCAGCAGTTACTTCTGGGGTGCAGGAAACACCATATATTTT.

CDR3 nucleotides: TGTGCCAGCAGTTCACTCACGGATGAGCAGTTCTTC. Translation gives CASSSLTDEQFF. The J gene is TRBJ2-1, the V gene TRBV27; D is uncertain. CDR3 length equals 12 residues. Germline-derived CDR1 and CDR2 are MNHEY and SMNVEV (reference sequence). V was cut by 4 bases and J by 8 bases, with 9 bases left in between.

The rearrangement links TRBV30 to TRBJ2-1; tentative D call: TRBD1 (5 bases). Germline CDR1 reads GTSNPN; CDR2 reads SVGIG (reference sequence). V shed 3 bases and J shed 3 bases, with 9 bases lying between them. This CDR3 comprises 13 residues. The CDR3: CAWSVGDYNEQFF. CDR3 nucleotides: TGTGCCTGGAGCGTAGGGGACTACAATGAGCAGTTCTTC.

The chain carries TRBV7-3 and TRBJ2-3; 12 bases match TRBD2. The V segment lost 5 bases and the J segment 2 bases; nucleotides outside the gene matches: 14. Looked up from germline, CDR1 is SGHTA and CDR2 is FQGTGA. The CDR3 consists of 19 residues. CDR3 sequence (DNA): TGTGCCAGCAGCCGGGACGTGCCTAGCGGGAGGGTTAACACAGATACGCAGTATTTT. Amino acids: CASSRDVPSGRVNTDTQYF.

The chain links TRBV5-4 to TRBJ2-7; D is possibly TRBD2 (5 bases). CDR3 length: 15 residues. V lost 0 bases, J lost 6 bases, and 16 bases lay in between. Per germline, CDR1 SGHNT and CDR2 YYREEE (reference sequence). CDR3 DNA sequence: TGTGCCAGCAGCTTGGGGCTAGCCGGCGGTCGCGAGCAGTACTTC. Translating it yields CASSLGLAGGREQYF.

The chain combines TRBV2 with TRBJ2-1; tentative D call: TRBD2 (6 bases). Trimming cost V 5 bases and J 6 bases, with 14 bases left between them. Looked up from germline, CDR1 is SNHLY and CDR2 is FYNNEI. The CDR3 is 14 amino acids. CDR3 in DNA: TGTGCCAGCAGTCGACTAGGCTCAGGCAATGAGCAGTTCTTC. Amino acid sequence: CASSRLGSGNEQFF.

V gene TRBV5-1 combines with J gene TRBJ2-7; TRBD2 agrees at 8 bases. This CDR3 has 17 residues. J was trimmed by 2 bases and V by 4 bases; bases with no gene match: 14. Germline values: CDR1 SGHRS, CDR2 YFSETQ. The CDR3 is CASSHLTSGLTPYEQYF. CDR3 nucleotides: TGCGCCAGCAGCCACCTAACTAGCGGATTGACTCCCTACGAGCAGTACTTC.

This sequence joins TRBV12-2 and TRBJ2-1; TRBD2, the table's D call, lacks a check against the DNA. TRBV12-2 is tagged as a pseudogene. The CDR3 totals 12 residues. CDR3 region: CASRLGGTYKFF. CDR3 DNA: TGTGCAAGTCGCTTAGGCGGGACCTATAAGTTCTTC.

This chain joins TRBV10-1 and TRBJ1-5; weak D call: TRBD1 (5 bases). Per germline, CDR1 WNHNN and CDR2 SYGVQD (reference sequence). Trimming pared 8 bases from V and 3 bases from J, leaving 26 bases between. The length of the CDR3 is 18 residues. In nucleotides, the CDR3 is TGCGCCAGCTTAGTTGTGATGACAGCCTTAAGGATCAATCAGCCCCAGCATTTT. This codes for CASLVVMTALRINQPQHF.

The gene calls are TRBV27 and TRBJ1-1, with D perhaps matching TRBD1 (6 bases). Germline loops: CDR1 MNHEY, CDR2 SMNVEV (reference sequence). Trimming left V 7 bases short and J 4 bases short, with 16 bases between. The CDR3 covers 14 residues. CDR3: CASTEGGSGTEAFF. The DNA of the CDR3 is TGTGCCAGCACCGAGGGGGGCTCTGGCACTGAAGCTTTCTTT.

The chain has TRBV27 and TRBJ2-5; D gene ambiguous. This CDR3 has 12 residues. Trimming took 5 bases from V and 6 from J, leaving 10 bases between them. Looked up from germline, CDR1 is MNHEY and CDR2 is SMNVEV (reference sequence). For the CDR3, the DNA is TGTGCCAGCAGTATGGGTGGGCAGACCCAGTACTTC. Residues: CASSMGGQTQYF.

The CDR3 nucleotides read TGTGCCAGCAGCCAAGGGGATAGGGGTCGGGAGACCCAGTACTTC. Amino acids: CASSQGDRGRETQYF. The rearrangement links TRBV11-2 to TRBJ2-5; TRBD1 is a possible D gene (5 bases). The CDR3 contains 15 residues. Trimming cost V 5 bases and J 5 bases, with 18 bases left between them. Germline V lookup: CDR1 SGHAT, CDR2 FQNNGV.

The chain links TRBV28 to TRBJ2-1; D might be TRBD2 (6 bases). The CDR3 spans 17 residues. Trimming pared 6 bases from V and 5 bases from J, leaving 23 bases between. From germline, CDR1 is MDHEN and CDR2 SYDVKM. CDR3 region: CASRRYYLADGNNEQFF. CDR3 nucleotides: TGTGCCAGCAGGCGTTACTATTTAGCGGACGGAAACAATGAGCAGTTCTTC.

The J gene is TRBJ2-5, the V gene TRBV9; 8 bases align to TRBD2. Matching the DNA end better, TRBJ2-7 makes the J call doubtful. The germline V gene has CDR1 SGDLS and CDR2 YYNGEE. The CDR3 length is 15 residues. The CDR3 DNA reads TGTGCCAGCAGCTTACAAGCGGGAGTACAATACGAGCAGTACTTC. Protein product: CASSLQAGVQYEQYF.

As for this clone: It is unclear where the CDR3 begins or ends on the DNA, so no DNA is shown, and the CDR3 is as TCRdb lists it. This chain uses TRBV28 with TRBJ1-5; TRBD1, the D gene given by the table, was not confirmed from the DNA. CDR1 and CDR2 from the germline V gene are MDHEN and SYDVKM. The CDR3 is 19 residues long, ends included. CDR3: CASSILVTRDIQGHQPQHF.